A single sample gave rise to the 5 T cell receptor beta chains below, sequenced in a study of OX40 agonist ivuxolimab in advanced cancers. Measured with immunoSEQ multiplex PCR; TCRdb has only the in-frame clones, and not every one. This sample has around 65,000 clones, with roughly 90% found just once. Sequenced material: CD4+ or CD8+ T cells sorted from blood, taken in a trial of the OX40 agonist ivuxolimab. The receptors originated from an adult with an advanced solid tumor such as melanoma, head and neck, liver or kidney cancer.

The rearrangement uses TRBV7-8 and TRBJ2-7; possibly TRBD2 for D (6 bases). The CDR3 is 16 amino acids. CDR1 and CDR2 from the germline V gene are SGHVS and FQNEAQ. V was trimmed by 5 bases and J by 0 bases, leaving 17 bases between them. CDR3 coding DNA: TGTGCCAGCAGCCTGGGGGTGATTAGCGGCTCCTACGAGCAGTACTTC. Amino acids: CASSLGVISGSYEQYF.

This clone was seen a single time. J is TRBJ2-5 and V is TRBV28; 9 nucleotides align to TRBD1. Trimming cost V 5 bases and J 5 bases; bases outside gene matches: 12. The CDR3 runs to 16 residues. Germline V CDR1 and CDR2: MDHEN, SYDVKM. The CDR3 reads CASSGGPGTGRETQYF. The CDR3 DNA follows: TGTGCCAGCAGTGGGGGGCCCGGGACAGGGAGGGAGACCCAGTACTTC.

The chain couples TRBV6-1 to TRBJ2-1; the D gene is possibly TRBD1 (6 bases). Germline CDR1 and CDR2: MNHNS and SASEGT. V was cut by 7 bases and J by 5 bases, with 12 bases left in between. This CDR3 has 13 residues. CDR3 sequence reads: CASTPQGDNEQFF. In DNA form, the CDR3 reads TGTGCCAGCACCCCACAGGGTGACAATGAGCAGTTCTTC.

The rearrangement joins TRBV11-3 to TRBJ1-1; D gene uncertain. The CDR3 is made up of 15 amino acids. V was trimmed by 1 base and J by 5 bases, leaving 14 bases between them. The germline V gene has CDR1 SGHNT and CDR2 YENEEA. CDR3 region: CASSLGKGVDTEAFF. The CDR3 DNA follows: TGTGCCAGCAGCTTAGGAAAGGGCGTTGATACTGAAGCTTTCTTT. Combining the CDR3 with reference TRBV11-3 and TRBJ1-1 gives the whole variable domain EAGVVQSPRYKIIEKKQPVAFWCNPISGHNTLYWYLQNLGQGPELLIRYENEEAVDDSQLPKDRFSAERLKGVDSTLKIQPAELGDSAVYLCASSLGKGVDTEAFFGQGTRLTVV.

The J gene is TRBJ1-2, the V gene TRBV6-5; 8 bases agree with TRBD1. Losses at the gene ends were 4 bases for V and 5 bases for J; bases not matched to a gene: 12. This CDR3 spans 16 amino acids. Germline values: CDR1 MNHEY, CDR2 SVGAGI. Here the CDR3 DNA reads TGTGCCAGCAGTTCAGGACAGGGAACGGCGGGGTATGGCTACACCTTC. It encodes CASSSGQGTAGYGYTF.